This T cell receptor (beta chain) was captured by sequencing in a study of radiotherapy plus CTLA-4 blockade in lung cancer. General observations from the study: With interferon-beta, early dynamics of blood T cell clones were reported to best predict response.

Regarding this clone: Its antigen is not known.

Some clones are missing from TCRdb's copy, which holds only in-frame ones; the method was immunoSEQ multiplex PCR. Of more than 80,000 clones listed, over 75% were seen once; the top ten hold over 2%. V lost 7 bases and J lost 0, with 9 bases in between. The CDR3 is 14 residues long. Germline loops: CDR1 LNHDA, CDR2 SQIVND (reference sequence). This TCR derives from a human donor with non-small cell lung cancer that progressed on radiotherapy plus ipilimumab. Some clones in this sample may be carry-over from other donors' samples. This specimen consisted of peripheral blood, obtained from a patient treated with radiotherapy plus ipilimumab. The V gene is TRBV19, the J gene TRBJ1-4; D gene ambiguous. CDR3 region: CASTDFATNEKLFF. In DNA, the CDR3 is TGTGCCAGTACGGATTTTGCAACTAATGAAAAACTGTTTTTT.